The 20 T cell receptor beta chains below come from one sample, sequenced in a study of blood T cell repertoires in COVID-19. The data were produced by immunoSEQ multiplex PCR, yet TCRdb's version contains in-frame clones alone and is incomplete. The sample lists about 190,000 clones, around 86% occurring once. Sequencing was carried out using peripheral blood. Receptors were obtained from a woman aged 40 to 50 with acute or convalescent COVID-19.

This clone appeared a few times. The V and J genes are TRBV7-2 and TRBJ1-5, with D unclear. This CDR3 has 13 residues. V shed 2 bases and J shed 3 bases, with 5 bases lying between them. CDR1 and CDR2 from the germline V gene are SGHTA and FQGNSA. CDR3 region: CASSLTTNQPQHF. Here the CDR3 DNA reads TGTGCCAGCAGCTTAACTACCAATCAGCCCCAGCATTTT.

This clone was observed once. V gene TRBV7-6 combines with J gene TRBJ2-3; 7 bases align to TRBD2. Losses at the gene ends were 5 bases for V and 1 base for J; bases not matched to a gene: 9. Germline V gives CDR1 SGHVS, CDR2 FNYEAQ. The CDR3 covers 16 residues. The CDR3 DNA sequence: TGTGCCAGCAGCGCGCAGGCGGGAGCTCGCACAGATACGCAGTATTTT. This translates into CASSAQAGARTDTQYF.

The chain employs TRBV2 and TRBJ1-2; D ambiguous. CDR1 and CDR2 from the germline V gene are SNHLY and FYNNEI. V was cut by 5 bases and J by 1 base, with 8 bases left in between. The CDR3 has 13 residues. The chain's CDR3 is CASSNSVNYGYTF. The CDR3 DNA reads TGTGCCAGCAGTAATAGTGTTAACTATGGCTACACCTTC. Supplemented by reference TRBV2 and TRBJ1-2, the full variable domain reads EPEVTQTPSHQVTQMGQEVILRCVPISNHLYFYWYRQILGQKVEFLVSFYNNEISEKSEIFDDQFSVERPDGSNFTLKIRSTKLEDSAMYFCASSNSVNYGYTFGSGTRLTVV.

In DNA, the CDR3 is TGCGCCAGCAGCTTTGACACTTACCCATACGAGCAGTACTTC. Amino acids: CASSFDTYPYEQYF. The rearrangement uses TRBV5-1 and TRBJ2-7; no definite D call. The V end was cut by 2 bases, the J end by 4 bases, with 13 bases between. CDR3 length: 14 residues. CDR1 and CDR2 (germline): SGHRS, YFSETQ.

This clone was observed once. The chain employs TRBV6-5 and TRBJ2-3, with a weak D call TRBD1 (5 bases). The CDR3 is 15 residues long. Per germline, CDR1 MNHEY and CDR2 SVGAGI. Trimming removed 2 bases from V and 3 bases from J, with 12 bases in between. CDR3 nucleotide sequence: TGTGCCAGCAGTTACCTTAGGGGTGTAACAGATACGCAGTATTTT. Translated: CASSYLRGVTDTQYF.

V is TRBV19 and J is TRBJ1-4; D unresolved. CDR1 LNHDA and CDR2 SQIVND come from the germline V gene (reference sequence). Trimming stripped 9 bases from V and 6 bases from J, with 8 bases between. The CDR3 extends over 11 amino acids. CDR3 in DNA: TGTGCCAGCCGTGTAGATGAAAAACTGTTTTTT. Translated, it gives CASRVDEKLFF. Combining the CDR3 with reference TRBV19 and TRBJ1-4 gives the whole variable domain DGGITQSPKYLFRKEGQNVTLSCEQNLNHDAMYWYRQDPGQGLRLIYYSQIVNDFQKGDIAEGYSVSREKKESFPLTVTSAQKNPTAFYLCASRVDEKLFFGSGTQLSVL.

The chain recombines TRBV30 with TRBJ1-2; tentative D call: TRBD1 (6 bases). With 5 bases removed from V and 4 bases from J, the gap between germline ends came to 8 bases. CDR1 and CDR2 from the germline V gene are GTSNPN and SVGIG (reference sequence). This CDR3 spans 11 amino acids. The CDR3 reads CAWGQSYGYTF. The CDR3 DNA follows: TGTGCCTGGGGACAGTCCTATGGCTACACCTTC.

The V and J genes are TRBV20-1 and TRBJ1-2, with D uncertain. CDR1 and CDR2 (germline): DFQATT, SNEGSKA (reference sequence). This CDR3 contains 11 residues. The ends were cut back, 5 bases at V and 6 bases at J, with 10 bases in the middle. CDR3: CSAWRRDGYTF. CDR3 coding DNA: TGCAGTGCTTGGCGTCGGGATGGCTACACCTTC.

The chain has TRBV5-1 and TRBJ1-4; tentatively, D is TRBD1 (6 bases). The V gene lost 4 bases and the J gene lost 4 bases, with 11 bases spanning the gap. Germline V gives CDR1 SGHRS, CDR2 YFSETQ. The CDR3 loop spans 14 amino acids. The chain's CDR3 is CASSVGTSNEKLFF. CDR3 nucleotide sequence: TGCGCCAGCAGCGTGGGGACAAGTAATGAAAAACTGTTTTTT.

Written as DNA, the CDR3 is TGTGCCAGTAGTACCCGTCTGTCCGTTGGAAACACCATATATTTT. Translated, it gives CASSTRLSVGNTIYF. The gene calls are TRBV19 and TRBJ1-3; D is unresolved. Trimming took off 4 bases at V and 3 bases at J, with 13 bases between the two ends. The CDR3 runs to 15 residues. CDR1 and CDR2 from the germline V gene are LNHDA and SQIVND (reference sequence). The variable domain in full, completed from reference TRBV19 and TRBJ1-3, reads DGGITQSPKYLFRKEGQNVTLSCEQNLNHDAMYWYRQDPGQGLRLIYYSQIVNDFQKGDIAEGYSVSREKKESFPLTVTSAQKNPTAFYLCASSTRLSVGNTIYFGEGSWLTVV.

V and J are TRBV7-3 and TRBJ2-7; 8 nucleotides align to TRBD2. The germline gives CDR1 SGHTA, CDR2 FQGTGA. This CDR3 has 15 amino acids. The V and J ends lost 5 bases and 2 bases, in that order; junction bases with no gene match: 8. The CDR3 bases are TGTGCCAGCAGCCCGGGGGCCGGGGGGGCCTACGAGCAGTACTTC. Encoded protein: CASSPGAGGAYEQYF.

This chain uses TRBV27 with TRBJ2-7, with 7 bases aligning to TRBD2. The CDR3 runs to 14 residues. J was trimmed by 3 bases and V by 2 bases; bases with no gene match: 4. Germline V gene lookup returns CDR1 MNHEY and CDR2 SMNVEV (reference sequence). The CDR3 DNA sequence: TGTGCCAGCAGTTTAGATGGGGGGGGCTACGAGCAGTACTTC. Its protein is CASSLDGGGYEQYF.

This clone has just one count. The chain has TRBV2 and TRBJ2-4, with D perhaps TRBD1 (6 bases). V gave up 10 bases and J gave up 0 bases, with 13 bases separating them. Germline CDR1 SNHLY, CDR2 FYNNEI. This CDR3 contains 14 residues. Written as DNA, the CDR3 is TGTGCCACCACTCAGGGGTTAGCCAAAAACATTCAGTACTTC. Its protein is CATTQGLAKNIQYF.

This clone appeared a few times. This rearrangement joins TRBV5-1 to TRBJ2-4; maybe TRBD1 (6 bases). Germline V CDR1 and CDR2: SGHRS, YFSETQ. Trimming took off 0 bases at V and 5 bases at J, with 6 bases between the two ends. The CDR3 has 13 amino acids. The CDR3 region has the DNA TGCGCCAGCAGCTTGGCAGGGGAAAACATTCAGTACTTC. Translating gives CASSLAGENIQYF. Based on the CDR3 plus reference TRBV5-1 and TRBJ2-4, the full variable domain is KAGVTQTPRYLIKTRGQQVTLSCSPISGHRSVSWYQQTPGQGLQFLFEYFSETQRNKGNFPGRFSGRQFSNSRSEMNVSTLELGDSALYLCASSLAGENIQYFGAGTRLSVL.

V and J are TRBV6-5 and TRBJ2-2; D is perhaps TRBD1 (6 bases). Trimming took 8 bases from V and 13 from J, leaving 11 bases between them. The CDR3 is made up of 10 amino acids. The germline CDR1 and CDR2 sequences are MNHEY and SVGAGI. The CDR3 nucleotides read TGTGCCAGCGGGGGCAGGCCGCTGTTTTTT. Protein: CASGGRPLFF.

This clone was detected once. V gene TRBV7-2 combines with J gene TRBJ2-4; unclear D gene. The CDR3 extends over 14 amino acids. CDR1 and CDR2 (germline): SGHTA, FQGNSA. Trimming stripped 1 base from V and 12 bases from J, with 16 bases between. The CDR3 is CASSLEVLEAAQYF. CDR3 coding DNA: TGTGCCAGCAGCTTAGAGGTTCTAGAGGCGGCTCAGTACTTC.

The chain has TRBV27 and TRBJ1-2, with a possible D match to TRBD1 (6 bases). CDR3 length equals 14 residues. V shed 2 bases and J shed 9 bases, with 16 bases lying between them. From germline, CDR1 is MNHEY and CDR2 SMNVEV (reference sequence). CDR3 coding DNA: TGTGCCAGCAGTTTAAGCGGGGGGCTCGAGAGCTACACCTTC. It codes for CASSLSGGLESYTF.

This chain joins TRBV7-9 and TRBJ2-7; the match to TRBD2 covers 10 bases. The CDR3 loop spans 17 amino acids. Trimming took 8 bases from V and 0 from J; bases not matched to a gene: 13. Per germline, CDR1 SEHNR and CDR2 FQNEAQ (reference sequence). CDR3 region: CASAGIAGGLSSYEQYF. The CDR3 coding sequence is TGTGCCAGCGCGGGAATAGCGGGGGGCTTAAGCTCCTACGAGCAGTACTTC.

The chain employs TRBV5-1 and TRBJ2-1, with a possible D match to TRBD1 (5 bases). In germline, CDR1 is SGHRS, CDR2 YFSETQ. The CDR3 sequence is 14 residues long. Trimming removed 1 base from V and 8 bases from J, with 13 bases in between. In DNA, the CDR3 is TGCGCCAGCAGCTTGTCCCAGGGCCCTGATGAGCAGTTCTTC. Translating gives CASSLSQGPDEQFF.

J is TRBJ1-3 and V is TRBV7-9, with 12 bases that match TRBD1. Germline V CDR1 and CDR2: SEHNR, FQNEAQ (reference sequence). V lost 5 bases and J lost 3; bases outside the gene matches: 14. This CDR3 is 19 amino acids long. The CDR3 sequence is CASSPPQPGQGAGGNTIYF. CDR3 DNA sequence: TGTGCCAGCAGCCCTCCCCAACCGGGACAGGGGGCAGGTGGAAACACCATATATTTT.